A selection of T cell receptor beta chains follows, all from one sample in a study of blood T cell repertoires in COVID-19. TCRdb keeps only in-frame clones here, not all; method: immunoSEQ multiplex PCR. The table includes 250,000 or so clones, 86% detected once. Input material: peripheral blood. Receptor source: a man aged 55 to 70 with acute or convalescent COVID-19. The CDR3 runs from the conserved cysteine through the conserved F or W. D genes are given only for firm matches. Only part of the rows carry a size: once, few, many, or a class if the clone is expanded.

CDR3: CASSFGQGGLVAFF
DNA: TGTGCCAGTAGTTTTGGTCAGGGTGGGTTGGTAGCTTTCTTT
J: TRBJ1-1
D: .
length: 14
size: few
V: TRBV19

CDR3: CASSLAGQGRFEQYF
DNA: TGTGCCAGCAGCTTAGCAGGACAGGGGAGGTTCGAGCAGTACTTC
J: TRBJ2-7
D: TRBD1
length: 15
size: .
V: TRBV7-6

CDR3: CASSESGSRAGEQFF
DNA: TGTGCCAGCAGTGAGAGCGGGAGTCGCGCCGGTGAGCAGTTCTTC
J: TRBJ2-1
D: TRBD2
length: 15
size: .
V: TRBV6-1

CDR3: CASSLRQTNTGELFF
DNA: TGTGCCAGCAGCTTACGACAGACGAACACCGGGGAGCTGTTTTTT
J: TRBJ2-2
D: .
length: 15
size: .
V: TRBV11-3

CDR3: CASSYTDRGSGELFF
DNA: TGTGCCAGCAGTTATACGGACAGGGGATCCGGGGAGCTGTTTTTT
J: TRBJ2-2
D: TRBD1
length: 15
size: .
V: TRBV6-5

CDR3: CASSQEMASGTHTQYF
DNA: TGTGCCAGCAGCCAAGAGATGGCTAGCGGCACACATACGCAGTATTTT
J: TRBJ2-3
D: TRBD2
length: 16
size: few
V: TRBV4-2

CDR3: CASSYLGRGYEQYF
DNA: TGTGCCAGCAGTTACCTCGGACGGGGCTACGAGCAGTACTTC
J: TRBJ2-7
D: .
length: 14
size: .
V: TRBV6-5

CDR3: CATSDRTGVETQYF
DNA: TGTGCCACCAGTGACCGGACAGGGGTGGAGACCCAGTACTTC
J: TRBJ2-5
D: TRBD1
length: 14
size: .
V: TRBV24-1

CDR3: CASSAPGHLNGNTIYF
DNA: TGTGCCAGCAGCGCGCCGGGACACTTAAATGGAAACACCATATATTTT
J: TRBJ1-3
D: .
length: 16
size: .
V: TRBV7-4

CDR3: CASSTYPGGNEKLFF
DNA: TGTGCCAGCAGCACATACCCGGGAGGTAATGAAAAACTGTTTTTT
J: TRBJ1-4
D: .
length: 15
size: .
V: TRBV6-5

CDR3: CASSTRDTAREKLFF
DNA: TGTGCCAGCAGTACCCGGGACACGGCGCGCGAAAAACTGTTTTTT
J: TRBJ1-4
D: .
length: 15
size: .
V: TRBV27

CDR3: CASSYSGGSEAFF
DNA: TGTGCCAGCAGTTACTCGGGGGGTAGTGAAGCTTTCTTT
J: TRBJ1-1
D: .
length: 13
size: .
V: TRBV6-5

CDR3: CASSRDNEQFF
DNA: TGTGCCAGCAGCCGGGACAATGAGCAGTTCTTC
J: TRBJ2-1
D: .
length: 11
size: .
V: TRBV6-5

CDR3: CASSTRTGGRYF
DNA: TGTGCCAGCAGTACGCGGACAGGGGGAAGATACTTC
J: TRBJ2-7
D: TRBD1
length: 12
size: .
V: TRBV6-5

CDR3: CASSPSGSGLNTQYF
DNA: TGTGCCAGCAGCCCTAGCGGGAGTGGATTGAATACGCAGTATTTT
J: TRBJ2-3
D: TRBD2
length: 15
size: .
V: TRBV14

CDR3: CSVGGQGIRAYNEQFF
DNA: TGCAGCGTCGGTGGACAGGGGATTAGGGCCTACAATGAGCAGTTCTTC
J: TRBJ2-1
D: TRBD1
length: 16
size: .
V: TRBV29-1

CDR3: CASSLYRDMNTEAFF
DNA: TGTGCCAGCAGCCTATACAGGGACATGAACACTGAAGCTTTCTTT
J: TRBJ1-1
D: .
length: 15
size: .
V: TRBV11-3

CDR3: CSVDGFGRAYNEQFF
DNA: TGCAGCGTTGATGGATTCGGGAGGGCCTACAATGAGCAGTTCTTC
J: TRBJ2-1
D: TRBD2
length: 15
size: .
V: TRBV29-1

CDR3: CASSPSTGTEGQPQHF
DNA: TGTGCCAGTAGTCCTTCAACAGGGACAGAAGGTCAGCCCCAGCATTTT
J: TRBJ1-5
D: TRBD1
length: 16
size: .
V: TRBV19

CDR3: CASSIDAAGTFPTSSYNEQFF
DNA: TGTGCCAGTAGTATAGATGCGGCGGGGACTTTTCCCACCAGCTCCTACAATGAGCAGTTCTTC
J: TRBJ2-1
D: .
length: 21
size: .
V: TRBV19

CDR3: CASSPPSGAYEQYF
DNA: TGTGCCAGCTCACCACCCTCAGGGGCCTACGAGCAGTACTTC
J: TRBJ2-7
D: .
length: 14
size: few
V: TRBV18

CDR3: CASSQDRGGDGYTF
DNA: TGCGCCAGCAGCCAAGATCGCGGAGGGGATGGCTACACCTTC
J: TRBJ1-2
D: .
length: 14
size: .
V: TRBV4-3

CDR3: CASSRTATNEKLFF
DNA: TGTGCCAGCAGTAGGACAGCAACTAATGAAAAACTGTTTTTT
J: TRBJ1-4
D: .
length: 14
size: once
V: TRBV6-5

CDR3: CASQRETASNQPQHF
DNA: TGTGCCAGCCAAAGGGAGACCGCCAGCAATCAGCCCCAGCATTTT
J: TRBJ1-5
D: .
length: 15
size: .
V: TRBV28

CDR3: CASSERQAGVPYNEQFF
DNA: TGTGCCAGCAGTGAAAGGCAAGCGGGAGTACCCTACAATGAGCAGTTCTTC
J: TRBJ2-1
D: TRBD2
length: 17
size: .
V: TRBV2

CDR3: CASSFELAGTGELFF
DNA: TGTGCCAGCAGTTTCGAGCTAGCGGGAACCGGGGAGCTGTTTTTT
J: TRBJ2-2
D: TRBD2
length: 15
size: .
V: TRBV28

CDR3: CAWTRTGSNTGELFF
DNA: TGTGCCTGGACCAGGACAGGGTCAAACACCGGGGAGCTGTTTTTT
J: TRBJ2-2
D: TRBD1
length: 15
size: few
V: TRBV30

CDR3: CASSPGQASDTQYF
DNA: TGTGCCAGCAGCCCGGGACAGGCTTCAGATACGCAGTATTTT
J: TRBJ2-3
D: TRBD1
length: 14
size: .
V: TRBV9

CDR3: CATSRLAGRTGELFF
DNA: TGTGCCACCTCACGACTAGCGGGGAGAACCGGGGAGCTGTTTTTT
J: TRBJ2-2
D: TRBD2
length: 15
size: .
V: TRBV24-1

CDR3: CASSKGGTGQRYGYTF
DNA: TGTGCCAGCAGCAAAGGCGGGACGGGACAGAGATATGGCTACACCTTC
J: TRBJ1-2
D: .
length: 16
size: .
V: TRBV21-1

CDR3: CASSTGVSPLHF
DNA: TGTGCCAGCAGTACGGGGGTTTCACCCCTCCACTTT
J: TRBJ1-6
D: .
length: 12
size: .
V: TRBV12-3/TRBV12-4

CDR3: CASSIEVRNQPQHF
DNA: TGTGCCAGTAGTATCGAGGTTCGCAATCAGCCCCAGCATTTT
J: TRBJ1-5
D: .
length: 14
size: .
V: TRBV19

CDR3: CASSLGQDNEKLFF
DNA: TGTGCCAGCAGCCTGGGACAGGATAATGAAAAACTGTTTTTT
J: TRBJ1-4
D: TRBD1
length: 14
size: .
V: TRBV3-1/TRBV3-2

CDR3: CASSQDRGRDEQFF
DNA: TGTGCCAGCAGTCAGGACAGGGGGCGGGATGAGCAGTTCTTC
J: TRBJ2-1
D: TRBD1
length: 14
size: once
V: TRBV2

CDR3: CASSVAGQEAAGNTIYF
DNA: TGTGCCAGCAGCGTAGCCGGACAGGAGGCCGCTGGAAACACCATATATTTT
J: TRBJ1-3
D: TRBD1
length: 17
size: few
V: TRBV9

CDR3: CASSQTGAQETQYF
DNA: TGTGCCAGTAGCCAGACAGGGGCGCAAGAGACCCAGTACTTC
J: TRBJ2-5
D: TRBD1
length: 14
size: few
V: TRBV19

CDR3: CASSRVAGGNKQFF
DNA: TGTGCCAGCAGTAGGGTAGCGGGAGGGAACAAGCAGTTCTTC
J: TRBJ2-1
D: TRBD2
length: 14
size: few
V: TRBV6-5

CDR3: CASSQTRERVRYEQYF
DNA: TGTGCCAGCAGCCAAACCCGGGAAAGGGTGAGGTACGAGCAGTACTTC
J: TRBJ2-7
D: .
length: 16
size: .
V: TRBV6-6

CDR3: CASSQGQSRSNEKLFF
DNA: TGCGCCAGCAGCCAAGGACAGAGTCGGTCTAATGAAAAACTGTTTTTT
J: TRBJ1-4
D: .
length: 16
size: medium-sized
V: TRBV4-1

CDR3: CASSFALPGVSYNSPLHF
DNA: TGTGCCAGCAGTTTTGCCCTTCCAGGGGTATCCTATAATTCACCCCTCCACTTT
J: TRBJ1-6
D: .
length: 18
size: .
V: TRBV27

CDR3: CASSVTGGEEKLFF
DNA: TGTGCCAGCAGCGTAACAGGGGGAGAGGAAAAACTGTTTTTT
J: TRBJ1-4
D: TRBD1
length: 14
size: .
V: TRBV9

CDR3: CASSSSQETQYF
DNA: TGTGCCAGCAGCTCCTCCCAAGAGACCCAGTACTTC
J: TRBJ2-5
D: .
length: 12
size: .
V: TRBV12-3/TRBV12-4

CDR3: CASSKNRGYEQYF
DNA: TGTGCCAGTAGTAAAAACAGGGGGTACGAGCAGTACTTC
J: TRBJ2-7
D: TRBD1
length: 13
size: .
V: TRBV19